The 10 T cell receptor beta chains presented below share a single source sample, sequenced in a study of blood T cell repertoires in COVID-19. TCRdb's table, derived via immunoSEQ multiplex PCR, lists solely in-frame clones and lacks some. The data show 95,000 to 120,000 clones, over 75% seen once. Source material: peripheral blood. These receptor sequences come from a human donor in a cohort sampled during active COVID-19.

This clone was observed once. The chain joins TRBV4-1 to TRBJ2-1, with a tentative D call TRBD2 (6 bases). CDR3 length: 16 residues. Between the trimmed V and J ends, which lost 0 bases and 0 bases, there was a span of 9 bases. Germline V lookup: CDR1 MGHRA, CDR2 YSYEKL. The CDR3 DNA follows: TGCGCCAGCAGCCAAGAGCCGGGGGACTCCTACAATGAGCAGTTCTTC. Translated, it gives CASSQEPGDSYNEQFF.

The CDR3 sequence is CATSGTRGYNEQFF. CDR3 bases: TGTGCCACCAGCGGGACTAGAGGCTACAATGAGCAGTTCTTC. The V gene is TRBV24-1, the J gene TRBJ2-1; TRBD2 matches 8 bases. The CDR3 sequence is 14 residues long. The junction had 4 bases not matched to a gene; V was cut back by 7 bases and J by 3 bases. Germline-derived CDR1 and CDR2 are KGHDR and SFDVKD.

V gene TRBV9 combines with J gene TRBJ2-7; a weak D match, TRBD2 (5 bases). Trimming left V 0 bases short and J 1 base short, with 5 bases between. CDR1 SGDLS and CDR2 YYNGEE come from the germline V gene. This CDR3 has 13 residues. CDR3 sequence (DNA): TGTGCCAGCAGCGTAGCGGGATCCTACGAGCAGTACTTC. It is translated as CASSVAGSYEQYF.

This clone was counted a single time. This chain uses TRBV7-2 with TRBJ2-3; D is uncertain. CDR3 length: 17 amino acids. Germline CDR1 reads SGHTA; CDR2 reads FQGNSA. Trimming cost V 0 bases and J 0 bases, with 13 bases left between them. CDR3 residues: CASSLAGSRPSTDTQYF. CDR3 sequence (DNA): TGTGCCAGCAGCTTAGCGGGTTCCAGGCCTAGCACAGATACGCAGTATTTT.

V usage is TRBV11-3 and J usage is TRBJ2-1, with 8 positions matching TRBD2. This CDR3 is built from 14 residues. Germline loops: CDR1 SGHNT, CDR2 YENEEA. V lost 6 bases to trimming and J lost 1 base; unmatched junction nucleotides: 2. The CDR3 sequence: CASSRGGSYNEQFF. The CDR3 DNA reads TGTGCCAGCAGTCGGGGGGGGTCCTACAATGAGCAGTTCTTC.

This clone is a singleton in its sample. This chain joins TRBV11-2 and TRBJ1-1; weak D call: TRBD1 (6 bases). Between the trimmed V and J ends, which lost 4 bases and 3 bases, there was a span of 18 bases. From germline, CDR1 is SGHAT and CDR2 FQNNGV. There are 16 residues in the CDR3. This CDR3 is CASSSFPRGVDTEAFF. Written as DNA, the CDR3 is TGTGCCAGCAGCTCCTTCCCCAGGGGTGTGGACACTGAAGCTTTCTTT.

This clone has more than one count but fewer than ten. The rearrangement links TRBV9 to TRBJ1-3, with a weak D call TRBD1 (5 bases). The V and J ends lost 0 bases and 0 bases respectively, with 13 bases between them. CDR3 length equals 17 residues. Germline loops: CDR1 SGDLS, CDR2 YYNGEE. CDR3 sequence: CASSVGPRVDSGNTIYF. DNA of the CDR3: TGTGCCAGCAGCGTAGGCCCCAGGGTCGACTCTGGAAACACCATATATTTT.

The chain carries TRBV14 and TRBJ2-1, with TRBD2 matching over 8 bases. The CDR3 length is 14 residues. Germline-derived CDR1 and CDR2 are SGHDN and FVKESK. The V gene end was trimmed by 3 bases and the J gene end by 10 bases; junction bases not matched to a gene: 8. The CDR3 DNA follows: TGTGCCAGCAGCCAGAGCGGGGGACGGACGGAGCAGTTCTTC. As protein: CASSQSGGRTEQFF.

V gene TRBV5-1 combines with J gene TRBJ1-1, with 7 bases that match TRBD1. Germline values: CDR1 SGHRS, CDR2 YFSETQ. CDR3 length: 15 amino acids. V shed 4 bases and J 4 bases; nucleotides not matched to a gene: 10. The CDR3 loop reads CASSKTGAGGTEAFF. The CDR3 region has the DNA TGCGCCAGCAGCAAGACAGGAGCAGGGGGCACTGAAGCTTTCTTT.

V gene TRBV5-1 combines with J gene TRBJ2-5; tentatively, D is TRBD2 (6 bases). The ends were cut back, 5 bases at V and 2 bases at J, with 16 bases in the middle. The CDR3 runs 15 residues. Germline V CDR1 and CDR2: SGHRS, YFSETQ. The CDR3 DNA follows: TGCGCCAGCAGTTTTCAGGGTGGAGGGCAAGAGACCCAGTACTTC. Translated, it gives CASSFQGGGQETQYF.